In this sample, the clone carrying this T cell receptor beta chain turned up a few times. Antigen unknown. The data derive from a study of response to subunit inactivated influenza vaccine. Study observations and caveats: The authors offered the suggestion that each seasonal influenza vaccination recruits few new T cells.

TCRdb analysed the RT-PCR reads with MiXCR anew, one entry per CDR3 protein. The repertoire consists of over 800,000 distinct CDR3 sequences, with over 20% occurring once and the leading ten covering 10%. The CDR3 extends over 12 amino acids. The ends lost 4 bases at V and 12 bases at J; junction bases unmatched: 8. Germline CDR1 is SGHDT and CDR2 is YYEEEE. The V and J genes are TRBV5-6 and TRBJ2-7, with TRBD1 matching over 9 bases. The material sequenced was PBMCs from blood, taken approximately 5 days after vaccination. The sequence derives from a man between 45 and 60 years old who received an inactivated influenza vaccine. CDR3 protein: CASSLTGGGRYF. As DNA, the CDR3 is TGTGCCAGCAGCCTAACAGGGGGCGGTAGGTACTTC.